The 11 T cell receptor beta chains in this list originate from one sample, sequenced in a study of cytomegalovirus exposure and HLA in healthy donors. The primer mix had 60 Vbeta and 13 Jbeta primers. Profiled with immunoSEQ multiplex PCR; TCRdb holds only in-frame clones, not every one. The data show approximately 150,000 clones, around 80% seen once. Specimen: PBMCs. The origin of the receptors is a woman in her forties in good health and CMV-seropositive.

The chain couples TRBV19 to TRBJ2-7, with unresolved D. There are 13 residues in the CDR3. V was pared by 6 bases and J by 1 base, with 10 bases between. Germline loops: CDR1 LNHDA, CDR2 SQIVND (reference sequence). The CDR3 coding sequence is TGTGCCAGTAGATCGGGTAGATCCTACGAGCAGTACTTC. The encoded protein is CASRSGRSYEQYF.

This chain uses TRBV30 with TRBJ1-1; the D is unclear. This CDR3 is built from 14 residues. Germline CDR1 and CDR2: GTSNPN and SVGIG (reference sequence). Trimming took off 1 base at V and 4 bases at J, with 13 bases between the two ends. The CDR3: CAWSAVRNGTEAFF. CDR3 nucleotide sequence: TGTGCCTGGAGTGCCGTCAGGAACGGCACTGAAGCTTTCTTT.

The genes are TRBV5-1 and TRBJ1-2, with 11 bases fitting TRBD1. Trimming cost V 1 base and J 6 bases; bases outside gene matches: 11. CDR1 is SGHRS and CDR2 is YFSETQ in the germline V gene. The CDR3 spans 17 residues. In nucleotides, the CDR3 is TGCGCCAGCAGCTTGTCGCCGGGACAGGGGGTATACAATGGCTACACCTTC. As protein: CASSLSPGQGVYNGYTF.

This chain links TRBV28 with TRBJ1-2; D gene ambiguous. Germline V gene sequence: CDR1 MDHEN, CDR2 SYDVKM. V lost 3 bases to trimming and J lost 5 bases, with 13 bases between them. The CDR3 spans 14 residues. CDR3 DNA: TGTGCCAGCAGTTTGTTAAATCTCGGGTATGGCTACACCTTC. Protein sequence: CASSLLNLGYGYTF.

V gene TRBV12-5 combines with J gene TRBJ2-7; D is ambiguous. Trimming removed 0 bases from V and 3 bases from J, with 6 bases in between. The CDR3 has 13 amino acids. The germline V gene has CDR1 LGHNT and CDR2 FRNRAP. CDR3 region: CASGLVQFYEQYF. The CDR3 bases are TGTGCTAGTGGTTTGGTACAGTTCTACGAGCAGTACTTC.

CDR3 in amino acids: CASSLGGGDNEQYF. For the CDR3, the DNA is TGCGCCAGCAGCTTAGGCGGGGGGGACAACGAGCAGTACTTC. This chain joins TRBV5-1 and TRBJ2-7; TRBD2 aligns across 9 bases. CDR1 and CDR2 from the germline V gene are SGHRS and YFSETQ. CDR3 length equals 14 residues. V was clipped by 2 bases and J by 5 bases; unmatched bases: 5.

This rearrangement joins TRBV5-5 to TRBJ1-1; D might be TRBD1 (5 bases). V lost 0 bases to trimming and J lost 0 bases, with 9 bases between them. Germline CDR1 reads SGHKS; CDR2 reads YYEKEE (reference sequence). This CDR3 spans 15 amino acids. CDR3 DNA: TGTGCCAGCAGCTTGGTAACGGGGGTGAACACTGAAGCTTTCTTT. Protein product: CASSLVTGVNTEAFF.

This chain links TRBV27 with TRBJ2-1, with D perhaps matching TRBD2 (6 bases). The CDR3 runs to 17 residues. The ends were cut back, 2 bases at V and 6 bases at J, with 20 bases in the middle. Germline V CDR1 and CDR2: MNHEY, SMNVEV (reference sequence). The CDR3 loop reads CASSLGYGQGTANEQFF. The CDR3 nucleotides read TGTGCCAGCAGTTTAGGCTACGGACAAGGGACTGCCAATGAGCAGTTCTTC.

This chain connects TRBV5-6 to TRBJ1-1; D is ambiguous. Germline V gene data show CDR1 as SGHDT and CDR2 as YYEEEE. The CDR3 covers 15 residues. The ends were cut back, 2 bases at V and 7 bases at J, with 18 bases in the middle. CDR3 amino acids: CASSFGGAYILEAFF. DNA for the CDR3: TGTGCCAGCAGCTTTGGCGGCGCCTATATTCTTGAAGCTTTCTTT.

This chain connects TRBV30 to TRBJ1-5; D might be TRBD1 (5 bases). Between the trimmed V and J ends, which lost 2 bases and 6 bases, there was a span of 17 bases. CDR1 and CDR2 (germline): GTSNPN, SVGIG (reference sequence). The CDR3 extends over 15 amino acids. CDR3 amino acids: CAWSNRREGGQPQHF. CDR3 DNA sequence: TGTGCCTGGAGTAACCGCAGGGAGGGCGGTCAGCCCCAGCATTTT. The full variable domain, its missing parts supplied by reference TRBV30 and TRBJ1-5, is SQTIHQWPATLVQPVGSPLSLECTVEGTSNPNLYWYRQAAGRGLQLLFYSVGIGQISSEVPQNLSASRPQDRQFILSSKKLLLSDSGFYLCAWSNRREGGQPQHFGDGTRLSIL.

CDR3 coding DNA: TGCAGCACGGACAGGGGAACTGAAGCTTTCTTT. It codes for CSTDRGTEAFF. V and J are TRBV29-1 and TRBJ1-1, with 9 nucleotides matching TRBD1. CDR3 length equals 11 residues. J lost 5 bases, V lost 8 bases, and 3 bases had no gene match. Germline V CDR1 and CDR2: SQVTM, ANQGSEA.